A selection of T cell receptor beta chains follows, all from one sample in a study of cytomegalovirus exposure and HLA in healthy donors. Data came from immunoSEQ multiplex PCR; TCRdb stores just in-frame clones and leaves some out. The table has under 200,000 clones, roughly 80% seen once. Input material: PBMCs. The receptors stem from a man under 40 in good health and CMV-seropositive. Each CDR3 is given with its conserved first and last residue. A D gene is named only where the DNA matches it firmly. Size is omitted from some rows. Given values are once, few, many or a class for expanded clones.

DNA: TGTGCTAGTGGCCCCGACAGGGTCAATCAGCCCCAGCATTTT; CDR3: CASGPDRVNQPQHF; J: TRBJ1-5; size: -; D: TRBD1; V: TRBV12-5
DNA: TGTGCCAGCAGCTTATTGGGACTAGCGCGCCGGGAGACCCAGTACTTC; CDR3: CASSLLGLARRETQYF; J: TRBJ2-5; size: -; D: TRBD2; V: TRBV7-2
DNA: TGCGCCAGCAGCGACAGTGAGGACAATGAAGCTTTCTTT; CDR3: CASSDSEDNEAFF; J: TRBJ1-1; size: -; D: -; V: TRBV4-1
DNA: TGTGCCAGCAGCGATGATACTAGCTCCTACGAGCAGTACTTC; CDR3: CASSDDTSSYEQYF; J: TRBJ2-7; size: -; D: -; V: TRBV6-1
DNA: TGTGCCAGCAGTGAAAGGACAAAAGGCTACGAGCAGTACTTC; CDR3: CASSERTKGYEQYF; J: TRBJ2-7; size: -; D: -; V: TRBV2
DNA: TGCGCCAGCAGCCTCTGGTCCCAACAGAACACCGGGGAGCTGTTTTTT; CDR3: CASSLWSQQNTGELFF; J: TRBJ2-2; size: -; D: -; V: TRBV5-1
DNA: TGTGCCAGCAGTGAAGCAGGGGCCGGAGGGGCCGGGGAGCTGTTTTTT; CDR3: CASSEAGAGGAGELFF; J: TRBJ2-2; size: -; D: -; V: TRBV2
DNA: TGTGCCAGCAGTGAACTGTACCAAGAGACCCAGTACTTC; CDR3: CASSELYQETQYF; J: TRBJ2-5; size: -; D: -; V: TRBV6-1
DNA: TGTGCCAGCAGCCCCAGGGACAGGGCTTTGAACACCGGGGAGCTGTTTTTT; CDR3: CASSPRDRALNTGELFF; J: TRBJ2-2; size: few; D: TRBD1; V: TRBV5-4
DNA: TGTGCCAGCAGCTTAGCTTCGACACAGAACACTGAAGCTTTCTTT; CDR3: CASSLASTQNTEAFF; J: TRBJ1-1; size: -; D: -; V: TRBV7-9
DNA: TGTGCCAGCAGTGAGTCCGGGGGGAGCACAGATACGCAGTATTTT; CDR3: CASSESGGSTDTQYF; J: TRBJ2-3; size: once; D: TRBD2; V: TRBV6-4
DNA: TGTGCCAGCAGCCCCTGGCGGGGGGACACCGGGGAGCTGTTTTTT; CDR3: CASSPWRGDTGELFF; J: TRBJ2-2; size: -; D: TRBD2; V: TRBV5-5
DNA: TGTGCCAGCAGCGTAGCTTGGGGCGACGAGCAGTACTTC; CDR3: CASSVAWGDEQYF; J: TRBJ2-7; size: -; D: -; V: TRBV9
DNA: TGTGCCAGCGGACGAACAACAGGGGCCACTGAAGCTTTCTTT; CDR3: CASGRTTGATEAFF; J: TRBJ1-1; size: -; D: TRBD1; V: TRBV6-5
DNA: TGCGCCAGCAGTGCCCTCCCAGGGAACTACGAGCAGTACTTC; CDR3: CASSALPGNYEQYF; J: TRBJ2-7; size: -; D: -; V: TRBV10-1
DNA: TGTGCCAGCAGCGTTCGGGGGTCACAAGGAAATTCACCCCTCCACTTT; CDR3: CASSVRGSQGNSPLHF; J: TRBJ1-6; size: -; D: -; V: TRBV9